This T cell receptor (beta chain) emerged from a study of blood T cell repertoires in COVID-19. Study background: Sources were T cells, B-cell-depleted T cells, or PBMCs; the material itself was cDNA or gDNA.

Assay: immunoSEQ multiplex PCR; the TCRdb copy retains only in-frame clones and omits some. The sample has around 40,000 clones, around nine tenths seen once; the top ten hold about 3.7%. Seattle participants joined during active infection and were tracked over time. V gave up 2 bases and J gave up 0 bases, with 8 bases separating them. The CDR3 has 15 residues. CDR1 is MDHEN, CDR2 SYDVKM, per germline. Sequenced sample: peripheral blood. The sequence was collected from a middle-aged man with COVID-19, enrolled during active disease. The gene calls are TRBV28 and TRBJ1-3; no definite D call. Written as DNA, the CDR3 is TGTGCCAGCAGTTTAACACCGGGCTCTGGAAACACCATATATTTT. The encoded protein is CASSLTPGSGNTIYF. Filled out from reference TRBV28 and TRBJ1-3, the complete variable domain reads DVKVTQSSRYLVKRTGEKVFLECVQDMDHENMFWYRQDPGLGLRLIYFSYDVKMKEKGDIPEGYSVSREKKERFSLILESASTNQTSMYLCASSLTPGSGNTIYFGEGSWLTVV.